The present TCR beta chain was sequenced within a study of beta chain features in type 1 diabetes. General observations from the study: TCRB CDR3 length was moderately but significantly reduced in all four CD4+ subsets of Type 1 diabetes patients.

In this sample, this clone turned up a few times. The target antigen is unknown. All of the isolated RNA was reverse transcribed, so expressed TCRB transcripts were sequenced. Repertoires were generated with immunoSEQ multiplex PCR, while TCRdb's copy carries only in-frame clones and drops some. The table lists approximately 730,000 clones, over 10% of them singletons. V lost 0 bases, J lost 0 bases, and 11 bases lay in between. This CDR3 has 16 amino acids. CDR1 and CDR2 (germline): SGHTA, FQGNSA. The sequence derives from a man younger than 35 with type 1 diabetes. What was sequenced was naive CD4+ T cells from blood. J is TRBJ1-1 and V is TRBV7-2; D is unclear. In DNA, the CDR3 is TGTGCCAGCAGCTTAGCGCAGGTCGTTATGAACACTGAAGCTTTCTTT. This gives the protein CASSLAQVVMNTEAFF.